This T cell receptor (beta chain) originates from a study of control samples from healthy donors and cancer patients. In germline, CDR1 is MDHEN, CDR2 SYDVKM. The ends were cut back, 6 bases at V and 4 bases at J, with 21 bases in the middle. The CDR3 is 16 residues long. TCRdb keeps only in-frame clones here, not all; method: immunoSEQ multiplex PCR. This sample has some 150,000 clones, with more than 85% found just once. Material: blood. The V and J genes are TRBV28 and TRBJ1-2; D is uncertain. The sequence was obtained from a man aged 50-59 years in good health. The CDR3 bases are TGTGCCAGCAGGACTCGAGGACCGAACCTACTCTATGGCTACACCTTC. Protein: CASRTRGPNLLYGYTF.